This T cell receptor beta chain was recovered during a study of blood T cell repertoires in COVID-19. V shed 6 bases and J shed 4 bases, with 17 bases lying between them. CDR3 size: 15 residues. CDR1 and CDR2 (germline): MNHEY, SVGAGI. Source study methods: Using reference gene primer amplification, nucleated cell counts were estimated. Sequencing used immunoSEQ multiplex PCR; TCRdb keeps in-frame clones, though not all of them. V, J and clone size were drawn from that table, and D and trimming were deduced from the DNA. The table has fewer than 400,000 clones, approximately 88% seen once. Adults between about 18 and 95 years of age took part from 24 US areas. Grouping used clinical history reported by participants in a survey and questionnaire.

The V call is TRBV6-5, the J call TRBJ2-3, with D maybe TRBD1 (6 bases). This receptor was identified in a man in his 60s who had recovered from COVID-19. Material: PBMCs or T cells enriched from blood (not recorded which). The CDR3 spells CASSRRQAGADTQYF. CDR3 bases: TGTGCCAGCAGCCGAAGACAGGCAGGGGCAGATACGCAGTATTTT.